These 26 T cell receptor beta chains came from one sample sequenced in a study of T cell repertoires in cytomegalovirus infection. In TCRdb, the reads were re-called with MiXCR into one record per CDR3 protein. The sample lists roughly 300,000 distinct CDR3 sequences; around 9.5% were seen once. Sequenced input: PBMCs. These receptor sequences come from a human donor in good health (CMV status not recorded). Some clones in this sample may be carry-over from other donors' samples.

The chain couples TRBV6-6 to TRBJ2-3; 11 bases align to TRBD2. The J segment lost 5 bases and the V segment lost 7 bases, leaving 5 bases of the junction unmatched. The germline V gene encodes CDR1 MNHNY and CDR2 SVGAGI (reference sequence). CDR3 length equals 14 residues. Written as DNA, the CDR3 is TGTGCCAGCACACTAGCGGGAGTAGGAGATACGCAGTATTTT. It specifies CASTLAGVGDTQYF.

Remarks on this clonotype: A much larger clone lies one base from this, so it may be a read error. The rearrangement uses TRBV7-8 and TRBJ1-1; 7 nucleotides agree with TRBD1. The V gene's germline CDR1 is SGHVS and CDR2 FQNEAQ. V was clipped by 4 bases and J by 1 base; unmatched bases: 6. The CDR3 runs to 15 residues. This CDR3 is CASSSDRVTNTEAFF. Here the CDR3 DNA reads TGTGCCAGCAGCTCTGACAGGGTTACGAACACTGAAGCTTTCTTT.

This clonotype was counted only a few times. The chain employs TRBV28 and TRBJ1-3, with a weak D call TRBD1 (6 bases). CDR1 MDHEN and CDR2 SYDVKM come from the germline V gene. This CDR3 region has 13 residues. The CDR3 DNA reads as TGTGGGAGCCACGGGGGCTCCGGAAACACCATATATTTT. Residues: CGSHGGSGNTIYF. Full variable domain (missing parts from reference TRBV28 and TRBJ1-3): DVKVTQSSRYLVKRTGEKVFLECVQDMDHENMFWYRQDPGLGLRLIYFSYDVKMKEKGDIPEGYSVSREKKERFSLILESASTNQTSMYLCGSHGGSGNTIYFGEGSWLTVV.

This clonotype was seen a handful of times. The chain is built from TRBV7-2 and TRBJ2-1; D unclear. With 3 bases removed from V and 8 bases from J, the gap between germline ends came to 17 bases. The V gene's germline CDR1 is SGHTA and CDR2 FQGNSA. The CDR3 totals 15 residues. CDR3 bases: TGTGCCAGCAGCTTGGGTCCAGACTTAATCTATGAGCAGTTCTTC. Its translation: CASSLGPDLIYEQFF. Drawing the rest from reference TRBV7-2 and TRBJ2-1, the complete variable domain is GAGVSQSPSNKVTEKGKDVELRCDPISGHTALYWYRQSLGQGLEFLIYFQGNSAPDKSGLPSDRFSAERTGGSVSTLTIQRTQQEDSAVYLCASSLGPDLIYEQFFGPGTRLTVL.

This clonotype has at least ten counts. The chain uses TRBV7-3 and TRBJ2-1; the match to TRBD1 covers 9 bases. V was clipped by 7 bases and J by 0 bases; unmatched bases: 4. This CDR3 contains 15 residues. Germline lookup yields CDR1 SGHTA and CDR2 FQGTGA. In DNA form, the CDR3 reads TGTGCCAGCACCGCGGACAGGGGCTCCTACAATGAGCAGTTCTTC. Translation gives CASTADRGSYNEQFF.

This clonotype was picked up many times. The chain uses TRBV7-2 and TRBJ2-1; TRBD2 aligns across 10 bases. This CDR3 has 21 residues. Trimming removed 4 bases from V and 0 bases from J; junction bases left unmatched: 18. CDR1 SGHTA and CDR2 FQGNSA come from the germline V gene. The CDR3 sequence: CASSSNGRTSGRGSSYNEQFF. As DNA, the CDR3 is TGTGCCAGCAGCTCTAACGGCAGGACTAGCGGACGTGGGAGCTCCTACAATGAGCAGTTCTTC.

The rearrangement uses TRBV9 and TRBJ1-2; D uncertain. With 3 bases removed from V and 4 bases from J, the gap between germline ends came to 7 bases. This CDR3 contains 12 residues. Germline CDR1 reads SGDLS; CDR2 reads YYNGEE. Written as DNA, the CDR3 is TGTGCCAGCAGCGACCGCCTCTATGGCTACACCTTC. Amino acids: CASSDRLYGYTF. Together with reference TRBV9 and TRBJ1-2, the CDR3 gives the full variable domain: DSGVTQTPKHLITATGQRVTLRCSPRSGDLSVYWYQQSLDQGLQFLIQYYNGEERAKGNILERFSAQQFPDLHSELNLSSLELGDSALYFCASSDRLYGYTFGSGTRLTVV.

The CDR3 sequence: CASRNVVATGEQFF. CDR3 sequence (DNA): TGTGCCAGTAGAAACGTGGTGGCGACGGGTGAGCAGTTCTTC. The chain combines TRBV19 with TRBJ2-1; D ambiguous. This CDR3 contains 14 residues. Germline-derived CDR1 and CDR2 are LNHDA and SQIVND (reference sequence). Trimming took off 6 bases at V and 9 bases at J, with 18 bases between the two ends. Together with reference TRBV19 and TRBJ2-1, the CDR3 gives the full variable domain: DGGITQSPKYLFRKEGQNVTLSCEQNLNHDAMYWYRQDPGQGLRLIYYSQIVNDFQKGDIAEGYSVSREKKESFPLTVTSAQKNPTAFYLCASRNVVATGEQFFGPGTRLTVL.

This clonotype was observed many times. The rearrangement joins TRBV7-8 to TRBJ2-7, with TRBD1 matching 7 bases. With V trimmed by 5 bases and J by 0 bases, 7 bases remained unmatched. CDR1 SGHVS and CDR2 FQNEAQ come from the germline V gene. The CDR3 has 15 residues. CDR3 amino acids: CASSPGTASSYEQYF. The CDR3 DNA follows: TGTGCCAGCAGCCCCGGGACAGCCTCCTCCTACGAGCAGTACTTC.

In its sample, this clonotype was seen a few times. V is TRBV7-2 and J is TRBJ1-2, with a tentative D call TRBD1 (5 bases). Germline assignment: CDR1 SGHTA and CDR2 FQGNSA. The V end was cut by 1 base, the J end by 6 bases, with 18 bases between. The CDR3 is made up of 16 amino acids. CDR3 sequence: CASSLGSSLGVNGYTF. CDR3 DNA: TGTGCCAGCAGCTTAGGAAGCTCCCTGGGGGTTAATGGCTACACCTTC.

This clonotype was counted at least ten times. The chain combines TRBV4-1 with TRBJ2-1; 7 nucleotides match TRBD2. Germline assignment: CDR1 MGHRA and CDR2 YSYEKL. With V trimmed by 4 bases and J by 0 bases, 6 bases remained unmatched. This CDR3 region has 16 residues. The CDR3 DNA reads TGCGCCAGCAGCCCCGGGACTACAAGCTCCTACAATGAGCAGTTCTTC. It codes for CASSPGTTSSYNEQFF.

This clonotype was observed many times. This chain uses TRBV7-2 with TRBJ2-7; tentatively, D is TRBD2 (6 bases). The V and J ends lost 1 base and 12 bases respectively, with 13 bases between them. The CDR3 runs 12 residues. Per germline, CDR1 SGHTA and CDR2 FQGNSA. The CDR3 loop is CASSLGPGRLYF. As DNA, the CDR3 is TGTGCCAGCAGCTTAGGTCCAGGGAGGCTGTACTTC.

This clonotype was seen many times. The chain joins TRBV7-2 to TRBJ2-7; no reliable D call. V lost 4 bases to trimming and J lost 1 base, with 11 bases between them. The CDR3 covers 14 residues. Germline-derived CDR1 and CDR2 are SGHTA and FQGNSA. The CDR3, as DNA: TGTGCCAGCAGCTCCGGGCCTATATCCTACGAGCAGTACTTC. It encodes CASSSGPISYEQYF.

The sample holds many counts of this clonotype. The J gene is TRBJ2-3, the V gene TRBV7-2, with 10 bases matching TRBD2. The CDR3 totals 18 residues. V gave up 5 bases and J gave up 2 bases; unmatched junction bases: 13. Germline CDR1 SGHTA, CDR2 FQGNSA. The CDR3 DNA sequence: TGTGCCAGCAGCCCCCCGGTACGACTAGCGGGTTACACAGATACGCAGTATTTT. It yields the protein CASSPPVRLAGYTDTQYF.

This clonotype was found a few times. V usage is TRBV20-1 and J usage is TRBJ2-2, with 9 nucleotides matching TRBD2. CDR3 length equals 12 residues. J lost 7 bases, V lost 4 bases, and 1 base had no gene match. CDR1 and CDR2 (germline): DFQATT, SNEGSKA (reference sequence). The CDR3 region is CSATTSGGELFF. For the CDR3, the DNA is TGCAGTGCTACGACTAGCGGCGGGGAGCTGTTTTTT.

This clonotype was detected ten times or more. The genes are TRBV7-2 and TRBJ2-5; possibly TRBD1 for D (6 bases). The CDR3 is made up of 13 amino acids. Germline V lookup: CDR1 SGHTA, CDR2 FQGNSA. V gave up 5 bases and J gave up 3 bases, with 10 bases separating them. CDR3 sequence: CASSQDRKETQYF. The CDR3 DNA sequence: TGTGCCAGCAGCCAGGACAGAAAAGAGACCCAGTACTTC.

The V call is TRBV6-5, the J call TRBJ2-7; D call uncertain. CDR1 MNHEY and CDR2 SVGAGI come from the germline V gene. Trimming pared 0 bases from V and 2 bases from J, leaving 14 bases between. The CDR3 runs 16 residues. DNA of the CDR3: TGTGCCAGCAGTTACTCGTCTTCCAGCGCAACCTACGAGCAGTACTTC. Translated, it gives CASSYSSSSATYEQYF.

This clonotype was picked up many times. The rearrangement uses TRBV12-3 or TRBV12-4 and TRBJ1-1, with a tentative D call TRBD1 (5 bases). Trimming left V 3 bases short and J 0 bases short, with 8 bases between. The CDR3 covers 14 residues. The CDR3 DNA reads as TGTGCCAGCAGTTTTCGGGACTTGAACACTGAAGCTTTCTTT. This translates into CASSFRDLNTEAFF.

This clonotype was seen a few times. The CDR3 region is CASSLLKDYEQYF. CDR3 DNA: TGCGCCAGCAGCTTGCTAAAAGACTACGAGCAGTACTTC. This rearrangement joins TRBV5-1 to TRBJ2-7, with D uncertain. The germline V gene encodes CDR1 SGHRS and CDR2 YFSETQ. The V gene lost 1 base and the J gene lost 3 bases, with 8 bases spanning the gap. The CDR3 contains 13 residues.

Many counts were recorded for this clonotype. The chain links TRBV7-2 to TRBJ1-4; D remains unclear. V was clipped by 1 base and J by 1 base, with 10 bases between them. This CDR3 has 16 amino acids. Looked up from germline, CDR1 is SGHTA and CDR2 is FQGNSA. In DNA form, the CDR3 reads TGTGCCAGCAGCTTAGTTTCGGTCGGAACTAATGAAAAACTGTTTTTT. This codes for CASSLVSVGTNEKLFF.

This clonotype was detected ten times or more. This chain connects TRBV12-3 or TRBV12-4 to TRBJ2-1; 8 bases align to TRBD1. V was pared by 6 bases and J by 0 bases, with 4 bases of the junction left unmatched. The CDR3 consists of 15 residues. In DNA, the CDR3 is TGTGCCAGCAGATTCACAGGGGGCTCCTACAATGAGCAGTTCTTC. Translation: CASRFTGGSYNEQFF.

This clonotype occurred a few times. The chain has TRBV6-6 and TRBJ2-7; the D is unclear. The V gene's germline CDR1 is MNHNY and CDR2 SVGAGI (reference sequence). The CDR3 is 14 amino acids. V dropped 2 bases and J dropped 7 bases, with 15 bases sitting between them. Here the CDR3 DNA reads TGTGCCAGCAGTTACGGTCTCGTGGGTCAGGAGCAGTACTTC. Translating gives CASSYGLVGQEQYF.

This clonotype has ten or more counts. The gene calls are TRBV7-2 and TRBJ1-5; D is perhaps TRBD1 (5 bases). This CDR3 spans 14 amino acids. Per the germline V gene, CDR1 is SGHTA and CDR2 is FQGNSA. V was cut by 4 bases and J by 3 bases, with 10 bases left in between. The chain's CDR3 is CASSWDGPNQPQHF. The CDR3 DNA is TGTGCCAGCAGCTGGGACGGACCCAATCAGCCCCAGCATTTT.

J is TRBJ2-2 and V is TRBV5-1; D unclear. Trimming took off 4 bases at V and 7 bases at J, with 14 bases between the two ends. CDR1 and CDR2 from the germline V gene are SGHRS and YFSETQ. This CDR3 is 14 amino acids long. DNA of the CDR3: TGCGCCAGCAGCCCGGTCGATTTGGTCGGGGAGCTGTTTTTT. This encodes CASSPVDLVGELFF. Full variable domain (rest looked up from reference TRBV5-1 and TRBJ2-2): KAGVTQTPRYLIKTRGQQVTLSCSPISGHRSVSWYQQTPGQGLQFLFEYFSETQRNKGNFPGRFSGRQFSNSRSEMNVSTLELGDSALYLCASSPVDLVGELFFGEGSRLTVL.

This clonotype was seen many times. The chain is built from TRBV12-3 or TRBV12-4 and TRBJ2-3; 9 positions match TRBD2. V lost 3 bases and J lost 5; bases outside the gene matches: 6. This CDR3 is built from 15 residues. The CDR3 DNA reads as TGTGCCAGCAGTTTGGGTAGCGGGGGTTTAGATACGCAGTATTTT. Protein product: CASSLGSGGLDTQYF.

The chain carries TRBV18 and TRBJ1-2, with a weak D call TRBD1 (6 bases). The germline V and J ends were trimmed by 10 bases and 8 bases, with 20 bases remaining between them. CDR1 and CDR2 (germline): KGHSH, LQKENI. This CDR3 region has 13 residues. CDR3 loop: CATALGRTDGYTF. In DNA, the CDR3 is TGTGCCACCGCTTTGGGCAGGACAGACGGCTACACCTTC.